These 10 T cell receptor beta chains originate from one sample sequenced in a study of CD8 T cells in Susac syndrome. Roughly 0.45 to 1 ug RNA was reverse transcribed with random hexamers. TCRdb re-called the immunoSEQ multiplex PCR reads with MiXCR, one entry per CDR3 protein. This sample has 140,000 or so distinct CDR3 sequences, with around 94% found just once. Material: CD4+ T cells from PBMCs. The receptors come from a human donor in good health.

V and J are TRBV5-1 and TRBJ2-3, with TRBD2 matching 9 bases. With V trimmed by 3 bases and J by 1 base, 0 bases remained unmatched. This CDR3 spans 14 amino acids. CDR1 SGHRS and CDR2 YFSETQ come from the germline V gene. The CDR3 bases are TGCGCCAGCAGCTCTAGCGGGGGCACAGATACGCAGTATTTT. Translation: CASSSSGGTDTQYF.

The chain links TRBV7-2 to TRBJ2-2; 7 positions match TRBD2. The CDR3 has 13 amino acids. Germline V gene lookup returns CDR1 SGHTA and CDR2 FQGNSA. V shed 5 bases, J shed 7 bases, and the junction held 4 bases outside the gene matches. For the CDR3, the DNA is TGTGCCAGCAGCGAACTAGCGAGCGGGGAGCTGTTTTTT. It codes for CASSELASGELFF.

V usage is TRBV30 and J usage is TRBJ2-1, with D possibly TRBD2 on 5 matching bases. The CDR3 runs 15 residues. The germline CDR1 and CDR2 sequences are GTSNPN and SVGIG (reference sequence). The V and J ends lost 2 bases and 0 bases respectively, with 11 bases between them. In nucleotides, the CDR3 is TGTGCCTGGAGTAGGCAAGGGAGCTCCTACAATGAGCAGTTCTTC. Amino acids: CAWSRQGSSYNEQFF.

V usage is TRBV19 and J usage is TRBJ2-3, with a possible D match to TRBD1 (6 bases). CDR1 and CDR2 (germline): LNHDA, SQIVND (reference sequence). The CDR3 is 11 amino acids. Between the trimmed V and J ends, which lost 10 bases and 4 bases, there was a span of 9 bases. CDR3 in DNA: TGTGCCACCGCAGGGGCAGATACGCAGTATTTT. This translates into CATAGADTQYF.

This chain links TRBV9 with TRBJ1-1, with no clear D. The CDR3 runs to 12 residues. Germline loops: CDR1 SGDLS, CDR2 YYNGEE. Trimming left V 0 bases short and J 3 bases short, with 3 bases between. The CDR3 sequence: CASSVADTEAFF. CDR3 nucleotides: TGTGCCAGCAGCGTAGCGGACACTGAAGCTTTCTTT.

The rearrangement links TRBV2 to TRBJ1-3, with TRBD1 matching over 9 bases. V dropped 7 bases and J dropped 0; count of bases not matched to a gene: 4. The CDR3 is 15 amino acids. CDR1 and CDR2 from the germline V gene are SNHLY and FYNNEI. CDR3 DNA: TGTGCCAGCAAGACAGGGGGTCTCTCTGGAAACACCATATATTTT. Residues: CASKTGGLSGNTIYF. Full variable domain (remainder filled in from reference TRBV2 and TRBJ1-3): EPEVTQTPSHQVTQMGQEVILRCVPISNHLYFYWYRQILGQKVEFLVSFYNNEISEKSEIFDDQFSVERPDGSNFTLKIRSTKLEDSAMYFCASKTGGLSGNTIYFGEGSWLTVV.

This clonotype was seen just once. The rearrangement links TRBV3-1 to TRBJ2-3; the match to TRBD2 covers 9 bases. Trimming took 7 bases from V and 7 from J; bases not matched to a gene: 9. Germline CDR1 reads LGHDT; CDR2 reads YNNKEL (reference sequence). This CDR3 region has 14 residues. The CDR3 DNA follows: TGTGCCAGCACCGGGACTAGCAACCAGCATACGCAGTATTTT. Translating gives CASTGTSNQHTQYF.

This clonotype is a singleton in its sample. The rearrangement joins TRBV6-5 to TRBJ2-1, with 8 bases lining up with TRBD2. V lost 4 bases to trimming and J lost 6 bases; unmatched junction nucleotides: 14. This CDR3 has 17 residues. Germline V gene lookup returns CDR1 MNHEY and CDR2 SVGAGI. The CDR3 nucleotides read TGTGCCAGCAGTTCCATACAGGCGGGAGGTGGAGTCAATGAGCAGTTCTTC. Translating it yields CASSSIQAGGGVNEQFF.

The V and J genes are TRBV5-4 and TRBJ1-1; D is unclear. Trimming shortened V by 4 bases and J by 4 bases, and 17 bases separated the two germline ends. The CDR3 sequence is 15 residues long. Germline-derived CDR1 and CDR2 are SGHNT and YYREEE (reference sequence). The CDR3 DNA sequence: TGTGCCAGCAGCCCCGGATTACGGTTCGGCACTGAAGCTTTCTTT. This translates into CASSPGLRFGTEAFF.

The V call is TRBV20-1, the J call TRBJ2-1; D uncertain. V was clipped by 5 bases and J by 6 bases, with 20 bases between them. Germline values: CDR1 DFQATT, CDR2 SNEGSKA (reference sequence). The CDR3 extends over 15 amino acids. The CDR3 region is CSAPKNHGGLNEQFF. In DNA, the CDR3 is TGCAGTGCTCCGAAAAACCATGGCGGCCTCAATGAGCAGTTCTTC.